These 23 T cell receptor beta chains share one sample of origin, sequenced in a study of CD8 T cells in ankylosing spondylitis. TCRdb redid the calling of the 5' RACE reads with MiXCR, one entry per CDR3 protein. The data hold approximately 350,000 distinct CDR3 sequences, with 20% to 25% observed a single time. The sequenced sample consisted of blood, either unsorted or a sorted T cell fraction (not recorded which). The source is a male donor with ankylosing spondylitis or in good health (not recorded which).

This clonotype was recorded a few times. The chain employs TRBV20-1 and TRBJ1-1; D is possibly TRBD1 (6 bases). The CDR3 is made up of 15 amino acids. CDR1 is DFQATT, CDR2 SNEGSKA, per germline (reference sequence). V shed 0 bases and J shed 1 base, with 12 bases lying between them. CDR3 residues: CSARDYRVQNTEAFF. CDR3 coding DNA: TGCAGTGCTAGAGACTACAGGGTGCAGAACACTGAAGCTTTCTTT.

The chain recombines TRBV5-6 with TRBJ2-7; TRBD2 matches at 7 bases. CDR1 is SGHDT, CDR2 YYEEEE, per germline. V dropped 0 bases and J dropped 0; count of bases not matched to a gene: 3. The CDR3 consists of 15 residues. CDR3 nucleotide sequence: TGTGCCAGCAGCTTGGGGCGGGAGTACTCCTACGAGCAGTACTTC. Its translation: CASSLGREYSYEQYF.

The J gene is TRBJ2-1, the V gene TRBV20-1, with TRBD2 identical over 13 bases. CDR3 length: 17 residues. V dropped 0 bases and J dropped 3; count of bases not matched to a gene: 5. Per germline, CDR1 DFQATT and CDR2 SNEGSKA (reference sequence). The CDR3 sequence is CSARDGTSGALYNEQFF. The CDR3 nucleotides are TGCAGTGCTAGAGATGGGACTAGCGGGGCCCTCTACAATGAGCAGTTCTTC.

V and J are TRBV7-2 and TRBJ2-5; TRBD2 might be the D (6 bases). V lost 5 bases to trimming and J lost 2 bases, with 9 bases between them. The CDR3 is 13 amino acids. The germline V gene has CDR1 SGHTA and CDR2 FQGNSA. CDR3 protein: CASSHSGQETQYF. The CDR3 DNA is TGTGCCAGCAGCCACAGCGGGCAAGAGACCCAGTACTTC.

V usage is TRBV30 and J usage is TRBJ2-7; a weak D match, TRBD1 (5 bases). This CDR3 has 15 residues. V lost 0 bases and J 2 bases, leaving 14 bases between the germline ends. Germline V gives CDR1 GTSNPN, CDR2 SVGIG (reference sequence). The CDR3, as DNA: TGTGCCTGGAGTGTAGGGCAGGGATTTCCCTACGAGCAGTACTTC. Encoded protein: CAWSVGQGFPYEQYF.

At least ten counts were recorded for this clonotype. This sequence joins TRBV20-1 and TRBJ2-1; either TRBD1 or TRBD2 may supply D (7 bases each). Deletions cut 0 bases from V and 8 bases from J, with 17 bases between. The germline V gene has CDR1 DFQATT and CDR2 SNEGSKA (reference sequence). The CDR3 is 15 residues long. CDR3 nucleotides: TGCAGTGCTAGAGATGGGGAGGGGGCTAAGTATGAGCAGTTCTTC. Translated, it gives CSARDGEGAKYEQFF.

The genes are TRBV29-1 and TRBJ1-1; perhaps TRBD1 as D (5 bases). The CDR3 is 12 amino acids. Per germline, CDR1 SQVTM and CDR2 ANQGSEA. V gave up 7 bases and J gave up 6 bases, with 15 bases separating them. The CDR3 sequence: CSAETEGPEAFF. The CDR3, as DNA: TGCAGCGCCGAAACTGAGGGGCCTGAAGCTTTCTTT.

This clonotype was observed a few times. This sequence joins TRBV29-1 and TRBJ2-7; D is ambiguous. Germline V lookup: CDR1 SQVTM, CDR2 ANQGSEA. V was shortened by 1 base and J by 2 bases, with 9 bases between the two germline ends. The CDR3 covers 13 residues. CDR3 protein: CSVEVAIPYEQYF. The CDR3 coding sequence is TGCAGCGTTGAAGTGGCCATACCCTACGAGCAGTACTTC.

This clonotype came up a few times. The chain joins TRBV7-6 to TRBJ1-4; 9 bases line up with TRBD1. Germline-derived CDR1 and CDR2 are SGHVS and FNYEAQ. Trimming cost V 4 bases and J 5 bases; bases outside gene matches: 2. CDR3 length: 14 amino acids. The CDR3 loop is CASSSGTGNEKLFF. CDR3 DNA: TGTGCCAGCAGCTCCGGGACAGGGAATGAAAAACTGTTTTTT.

V and J are TRBV11-2 and TRBJ1-1; TRBD1 might be the D (5 bases). Germline V gene data show CDR1 as SGHAT and CDR2 as FQNNGV. With 5 bases removed from V and 7 bases from J, the gap between germline ends came to 14 bases. The CDR3 covers 13 residues. The CDR3 protein is CASSGWGGVEAFF. The CDR3 DNA reads as TGTGCCAGCAGCGGCTGGGGGGGTGTTGAAGCTTTCTTT. Filled out from reference TRBV11-2 and TRBJ1-1, the complete variable domain reads EAGVAQSPRYKIIEKRQSVAFWCNPISGHATLYWYQQILGQGPKLLIQFQNNGVVDDSQLPKDRFSAERLKGVDSTLKIQPAKLEDSAVYLCASSGWGGVEAFFGQGTRLTVV.

The chain joins TRBV2 to TRBJ2-1; the D is unclear. This CDR3 comprises 15 residues. From germline, CDR1 is SNHLY and CDR2 FYNNEI. The V and J ends lost 3 bases and 2 bases respectively, with 11 bases between them. Written as DNA, the CDR3 is TGTGCCAGCAGTGATAGGGTAGCTCCCTACAATGAGCAGTTCTTC. It codes for CASSDRVAPYNEQFF.

The rearrangement joins TRBV27 to TRBJ1-1; no reliable D call. CDR1 is MNHEY and CDR2 is SMNVEV in the germline V gene (reference sequence). This CDR3 comprises 13 residues. V was clipped by 7 bases and J by 0 bases, with 9 bases between them. The CDR3, as DNA: TGTGCCAGCATCTCCGGGCTGAACACTGAAGCTTTCTTT. Translating it yields CASISGLNTEAFF.

The sample holds a few counts of this clonotype. This chain uses TRBV27 with TRBJ2-7, with D perhaps TRBD2 (5 bases). The CDR3 totals 13 residues. Germline values: CDR1 MNHEY, CDR2 SMNVEV (reference sequence). V gave up 3 bases and J gave up 3 bases, with 9 bases separating them. The CDR3: CASSFGEGYEQYF. The CDR3 DNA sequence: TGTGCCAGCAGTTTCGGGGAAGGCTACGAGCAGTACTTC.

The gene calls are TRBV15 and TRBJ2-5; D perhaps matches TRBD2 (6 bases). Germline CDR1 reads LNHNV; CDR2 reads YYDKDF (reference sequence). V was clipped by 1 base and J by 5 bases, with 14 bases between them. The CDR3 spans 15 residues. Written as DNA, the CDR3 is TGTGCCACCAGCAGAGGTGGGACTGGCGAGGAGACCCAGTACTTC. Encoded protein: CATSRGGTGEETQYF.

The table lists this clonotype with a few counts. The rearrangement joins TRBV7-9 to TRBJ2-7; D call uncertain. V lost 4 bases and J 0 bases, leaving 13 bases between the germline ends. The V gene's germline CDR1 is SEHNR and CDR2 FQNEAQ (reference sequence). The CDR3 totals 15 residues. This chain's CDR3 is CASSSQSWSSYEQYF. DNA for the CDR3: TGTGCCAGCAGCTCCCAGAGCTGGAGCTCCTACGAGCAGTACTTC.

This clonotype was recorded many times. The chain joins TRBV12-3 or TRBV12-4 to TRBJ2-1; 7 bases agree with TRBD2. CDR3 length equals 15 residues. V shed 0 bases, J shed 4 bases, and the junction held 3 bases outside the gene matches. The CDR3: CASSLASGGYNEQFF. In DNA, the CDR3 is TGTGCCAGCAGTTTAGCCTCGGGGGGTTACAATGAGCAGTTCTTC.

This clonotype was found a few times. The rearrangement joins TRBV20-1 to TRBJ2-5, with 8 nucleotides matching TRBD1. Germline assignment: CDR1 DFQATT and CDR2 SNEGSKA (reference sequence). The CDR3 consists of 16 residues. V gave up 5 bases and J gave up 4 bases; unmatched junction bases: 15. Here the CDR3 DNA reads TGCAGTGCTCGACCCCGGGACAGGTTATGGACAGAGACCCAGTACTTC. Protein: CSARPRDRLWTETQYF.

This clonotype has only a few counts. The chain joins TRBV7-2 to TRBJ2-3, with 10 bases lining up with TRBD2. Germline V gene sequence: CDR1 SGHTA, CDR2 FQGNSA. The V gene end was trimmed by 2 bases and the J gene end by 0 bases; junction bases not matched to a gene: 2. The CDR3 is 16 amino acids. CDR3 sequence reads: CASSLRAGGSTDTQYF. CDR3 in DNA: TGTGCCAGCAGCTTACGAGCGGGGGGGAGCACAGATACGCAGTATTTT.

V and J are TRBV4-1 and TRBJ2-1; TRBD1 aligns across 8 bases. After removal of 4 bases from V and 2 bases from J, the junction contained 7 bases not matched to a gene. The germline V gene has CDR1 MGHRA and CDR2 YSYEKL. The CDR3 has 16 amino acids. The CDR3 spells CASSRNPGQAYNEQFF. The DNA for the CDR3 is TGCGCCAGCAGCCGCAATCCGGGACAGGCCTACAATGAGCAGTTCTTC.

This clonotype was seen a few times. V gene TRBV20-1 combines with J gene TRBJ2-3, with 8 nucleotides matching TRBD2. The germline V gene encodes CDR1 DFQATT and CDR2 SNEGSKA (reference sequence). V shed 0 bases and J 2 bases; nucleotides not matched to a gene: 10. The CDR3 is 17 residues long. The CDR3: CSAREPTSGELTDTQYF. In DNA, the CDR3 is TGCAGTGCTAGAGAACCTACTAGCGGCGAACTCACAGATACGCAGTATTTT.

The V and J genes are TRBV7-9 and TRBJ2-2; the match to TRBD1 covers 9 bases. CDR3 length: 15 amino acids. Per the germline V gene, CDR1 is SEHNR and CDR2 is FQNEAQ (reference sequence). Trimming removed 5 bases from V and 3 bases from J; junction bases left unmatched: 4. The CDR3 here is CASSAGTGYTGELFF. DNA for the CDR3: TGTGCCAGCAGCGCCGGGACAGGGTACACCGGGGAGCTGTTTTTT.

The V gene is TRBV20-1, the J gene TRBJ2-1; 7 bases agree with TRBD1. This CDR3 has 16 amino acids. The V and J ends lost 5 bases and 4 bases, in that order; junction bases with no gene match: 14. CDR1 is DFQATT and CDR2 is SNEGSKA in the germline V gene (reference sequence). The CDR3 loop reads CSAPNPDRIKYNEQFF. In DNA form, the CDR3 reads TGCAGTGCTCCAAACCCGGACAGGATCAAATACAATGAGCAGTTCTTC.

This chain joins TRBV28 and TRBJ2-2; D gene unclear. The CDR3 is 15 amino acids. Germline values: CDR1 MDHEN, CDR2 SYDVKM. Trimming removed 5 bases from V and 1 base from J, with 11 bases in between. CDR3 residues: CASSPRVGNTGELFF. CDR3 bases: TGTGCCAGCAGTCCCCGAGTTGGGAACACCGGGGAGCTGTTTTTT.